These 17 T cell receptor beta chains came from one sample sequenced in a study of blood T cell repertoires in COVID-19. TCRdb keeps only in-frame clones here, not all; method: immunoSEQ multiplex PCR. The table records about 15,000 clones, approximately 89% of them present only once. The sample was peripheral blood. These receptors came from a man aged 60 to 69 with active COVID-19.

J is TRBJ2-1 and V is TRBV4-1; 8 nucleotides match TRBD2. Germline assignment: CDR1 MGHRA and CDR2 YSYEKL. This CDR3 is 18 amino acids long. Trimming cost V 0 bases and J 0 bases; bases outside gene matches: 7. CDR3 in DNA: TGCGCCAGCAGCCAAGACCGGGGGGGAGCAAGCTCCTACAATGAGCAGTTCTTC. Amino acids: CASSQDRGGASSYNEQFF.

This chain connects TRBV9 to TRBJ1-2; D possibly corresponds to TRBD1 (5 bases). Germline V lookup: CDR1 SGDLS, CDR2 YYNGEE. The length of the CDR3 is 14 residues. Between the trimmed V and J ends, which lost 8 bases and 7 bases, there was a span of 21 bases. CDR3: CASARTGGVTGYTF. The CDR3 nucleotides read TGTGCCAGTGCGAGGACCGGGGGTGTCACTGGCTACACCTTC.

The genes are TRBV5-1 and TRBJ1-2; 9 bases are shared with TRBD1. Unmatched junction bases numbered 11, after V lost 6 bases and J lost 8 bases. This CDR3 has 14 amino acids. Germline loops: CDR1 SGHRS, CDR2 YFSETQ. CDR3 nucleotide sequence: TGCGCCAGCACCTACGACGGGACAGGGAAAGGCTACACCTTC. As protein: CASTYDGTGKGYTF.

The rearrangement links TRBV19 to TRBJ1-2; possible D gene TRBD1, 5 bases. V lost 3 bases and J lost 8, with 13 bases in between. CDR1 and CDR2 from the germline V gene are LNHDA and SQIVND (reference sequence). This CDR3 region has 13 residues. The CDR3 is CASSIRQMEGYTF. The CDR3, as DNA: TGTGCCAGTAGTATTCGACAGATGGAAGGCTACACCTTC.

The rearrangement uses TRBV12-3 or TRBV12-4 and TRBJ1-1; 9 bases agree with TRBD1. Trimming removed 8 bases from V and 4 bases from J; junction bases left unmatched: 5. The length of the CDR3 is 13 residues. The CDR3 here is CASLGQGFTEAFF. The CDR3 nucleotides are TGTGCCAGCTTAGGACAGGGGTTCACTGAAGCTTTCTTT.

CDR3 nucleotide sequence: TGTGCCACCAGCAGAGGCCAGGGGACGGTGTTTTTT. It is translated as CATSRGQGTVFF. The rearrangement joins TRBV15 to TRBJ1-4; D is possibly TRBD1 (6 bases). Deletions cut 1 base from V and 15 bases from J, with 12 bases between. Germline lookup yields CDR1 LNHNV and CDR2 YYDKDF (reference sequence). This CDR3 is 12 amino acids long.

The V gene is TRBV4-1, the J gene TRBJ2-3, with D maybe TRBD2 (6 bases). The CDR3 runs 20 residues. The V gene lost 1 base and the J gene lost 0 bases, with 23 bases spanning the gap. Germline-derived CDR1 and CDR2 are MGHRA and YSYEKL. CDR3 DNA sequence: TGCGCCAGCAGCCAAGTAGCTCTCCGGGGGTTGACCGGGAGCACAGATACGCAGTATTTT. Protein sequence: CASSQVALRGLTGSTDTQYF.

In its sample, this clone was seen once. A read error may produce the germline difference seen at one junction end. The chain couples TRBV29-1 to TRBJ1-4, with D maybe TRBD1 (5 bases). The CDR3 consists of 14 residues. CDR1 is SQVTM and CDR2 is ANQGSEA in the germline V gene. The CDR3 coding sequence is TGCAGCGTTGAAGATTGGGGGACTAGTGAAAAACTGTTTTTT. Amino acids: CSVEDWGTSEKLFF.

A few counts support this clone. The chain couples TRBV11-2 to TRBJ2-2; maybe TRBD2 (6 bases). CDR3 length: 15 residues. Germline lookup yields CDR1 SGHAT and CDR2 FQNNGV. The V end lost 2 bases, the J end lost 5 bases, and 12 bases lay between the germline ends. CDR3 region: CASSLWGDRTGELFF. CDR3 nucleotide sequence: TGTGCCAGCAGCTTATGGGGGGATAGGACCGGGGAGCTGTTTTTT.

CDR3 coding DNA: TGTGCCAGTAGTATAGAAAACAGGGGGCGTGAGACCCAGTACTTC. Its translation is CASSIENRGRETQYF. The chain has TRBV19 and TRBJ2-5; 9 bases align to TRBD1. CDR1 LNHDA and CDR2 SQIVND come from the germline V gene (reference sequence). Trimming cost V 0 bases and J 5 bases; bases outside gene matches: 4. CDR3 length: 15 residues.

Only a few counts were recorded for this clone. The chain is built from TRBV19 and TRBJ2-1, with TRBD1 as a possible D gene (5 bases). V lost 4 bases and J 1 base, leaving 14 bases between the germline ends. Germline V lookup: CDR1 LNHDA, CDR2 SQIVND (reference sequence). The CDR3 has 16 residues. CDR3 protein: CASSRSTVSSYNEQFF. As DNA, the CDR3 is TGTGCCAGTAGTAGGTCGACAGTTTCATCCTACAATGAGCAGTTCTTC.

CDR3 sequence (DNA): TGTGCCAGCAGTTTGGGCAAAGGACAGCCCCAGCATTTT. Translated: CASSLGKGQPQHF. V gene TRBV27 combines with J gene TRBJ1-5; D gene ambiguous. CDR3 length: 13 residues. Trimming pared 3 bases from V and 7 bases from J, leaving 10 bases between. From germline, CDR1 is MNHEY and CDR2 SMNVEV (reference sequence).

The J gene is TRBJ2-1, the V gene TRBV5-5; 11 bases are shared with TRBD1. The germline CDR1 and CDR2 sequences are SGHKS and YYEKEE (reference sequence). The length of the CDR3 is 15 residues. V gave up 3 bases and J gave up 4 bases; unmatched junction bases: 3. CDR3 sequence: CASSWGTGGYNEQFF. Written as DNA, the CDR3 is TGTGCCAGCAGCTGGGGGACAGGGGGTTACAATGAGCAGTTCTTC. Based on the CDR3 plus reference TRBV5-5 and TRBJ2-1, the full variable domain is DAGVTQSPTHLIKTRGQQVTLRCSPISGHKSVSWYQQVLGQGPQFIFQYYEKEERGRGNFPDRFSARQFPNYSSELNVNALLLGDSALYLCASSWGTGGYNEQFFGPGTRLTVL.

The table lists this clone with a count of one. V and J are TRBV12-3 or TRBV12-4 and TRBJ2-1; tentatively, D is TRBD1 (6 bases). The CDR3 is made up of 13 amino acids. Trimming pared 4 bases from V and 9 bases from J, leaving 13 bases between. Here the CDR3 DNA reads TGTGCCAGCAGTTCCACAGGGCTTGGTGAGCAGTTCTTC. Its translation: CASSSTGLGEQFF.

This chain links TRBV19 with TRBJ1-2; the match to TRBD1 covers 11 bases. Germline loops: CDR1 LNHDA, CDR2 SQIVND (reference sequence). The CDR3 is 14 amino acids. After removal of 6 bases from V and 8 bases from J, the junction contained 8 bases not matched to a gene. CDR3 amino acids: CASRSGQGASGYTF. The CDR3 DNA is TGTGCCAGTAGATCCGGACAGGGGGCGTCGGGCTACACCTTC.

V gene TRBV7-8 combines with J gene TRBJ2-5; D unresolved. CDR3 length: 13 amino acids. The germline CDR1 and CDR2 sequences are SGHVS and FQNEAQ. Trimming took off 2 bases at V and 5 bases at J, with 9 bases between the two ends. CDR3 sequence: CASSLTSAETQYF. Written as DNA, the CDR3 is TGTGCCAGCAGCTTAACGTCCGCGGAGACCCAGTACTTC.

The CDR3 nucleotides read TGTGCCAGCAGTTACTCCGACAGGGGGAATGAGCAGTACTTC. Its translation is CASSYSDRGNEQYF. The chain uses TRBV6-5 and TRBJ2-7; 9 bases match TRBD1. The CDR3 is made up of 14 amino acids. V was pared by 0 bases and J by 7 bases, with 4 bases of the junction left unmatched. Germline CDR1 reads MNHEY; CDR2 reads SVGAGI.